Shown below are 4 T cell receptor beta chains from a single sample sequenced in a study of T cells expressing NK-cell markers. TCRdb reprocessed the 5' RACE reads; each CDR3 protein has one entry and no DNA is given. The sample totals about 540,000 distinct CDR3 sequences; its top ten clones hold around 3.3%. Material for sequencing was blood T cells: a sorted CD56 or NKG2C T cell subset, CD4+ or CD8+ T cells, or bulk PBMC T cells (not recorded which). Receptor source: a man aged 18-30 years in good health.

The CDR3: CASSQVWTSGRDFGYEQYF. This rearrangement joins TRBV4-2 to TRBJ2-7; TCRdb proposes TRBD2, but this gene call is untestable without DNA. Germline assignment: CDR1 LGHNA and CDR2 YNFKEQ. The CDR3 is 19 amino acids.

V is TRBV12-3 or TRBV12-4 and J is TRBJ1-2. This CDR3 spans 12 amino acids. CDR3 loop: CASSFPGSGYTF.

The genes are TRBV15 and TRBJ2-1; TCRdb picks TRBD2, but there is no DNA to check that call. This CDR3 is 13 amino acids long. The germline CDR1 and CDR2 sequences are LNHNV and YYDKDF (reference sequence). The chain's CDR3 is CATDGKANNEQFF.

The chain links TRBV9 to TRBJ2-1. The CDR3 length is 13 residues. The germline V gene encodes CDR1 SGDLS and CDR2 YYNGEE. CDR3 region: CASSVGEPNEQFF.